A single sample is the source of the 5 T cell receptor beta chains below, sequenced in a study of shared clonotypes between healthy human individuals. Libraries were prepared by immunoSEQ multiplex PCR; TCRdb keeps only in-frame clonotypes and omits some of them. The table shows around 1.1 million clones, with 77% occurring only once. The sequenced sample was memory CD4+ T cells from PBMCs. Subset reported: CD45RA-negative fraction. The receptor source for this set is a man between 18 and 29 years old in good health. Some clones in this sample may be carry-over from other donors' samples.

This clone appeared a single time. This sequence joins TRBV7-2 and TRBJ1-2, with D unclear. Germline loops: CDR1 SGHTA, CDR2 FQGNSA. This CDR3 is built from 16 residues. Trimming pared 1 base from V and 0 bases from J, leaving 12 bases between. The CDR3 coding sequence is TGTGCCAGCAGCTTAGTCGGCAGGTCCTCTAACTATGGCTACACCTTC. Its protein is CASSLVGRSSNYGYTF.

This chain connects TRBV5-1 to TRBJ1-1; the D is unclear. Germline values: CDR1 SGHRS, CDR2 YFSETQ. This CDR3 has 16 residues. Trimming cost V 3 bases and J 5 bases, with 20 bases left between them. In DNA form, the CDR3 reads TGCGCCAGCAGCTCACGAATGGGGAGCTGGGGAACTGAAGCTTTCTTT. The encoded protein is CASSSRMGSWGTEAFF.

This chain uses TRBV28 with TRBJ2-7; 8 positions agree with TRBD2. CDR1 and CDR2 from the germline V gene are MDHEN and SYDVKM. The V segment lost 5 bases and the J segment 4 bases; nucleotides outside the gene matches: 7. The CDR3 runs 14 residues. CDR3 loop: CASSASSGTYEQYF. In DNA form, the CDR3 reads TGTGCCAGCAGTGCCAGTAGCGGGACGTACGAGCAGTACTTC.

The rearrangement joins TRBV5-6 to TRBJ2-3, with D possibly TRBD1 on 5 matching bases. The germline V and J ends were trimmed by 4 bases and 1 base, with 10 bases remaining between them. The germline V gene has CDR1 SGHDT and CDR2 YYEEEE. The CDR3 covers 14 residues. The CDR3 sequence: CASSPDIGTDTQYF. The CDR3 DNA reads TGTGCCAGCAGCCCGGACATTGGCACAGATACGCAGTATTTT.

The gene calls are TRBV2 and TRBJ1-1, with D maybe TRBD1 (5 bases). The V gene's germline CDR1 is SNHLY and CDR2 FYNNEI. The CDR3 length is 14 residues. V gave up 5 bases and J gave up 2 bases, with 12 bases separating them. This CDR3 is CASSRGHANTEAFF. The CDR3 DNA reads as TGTGCCAGCAGTCGGGGCCACGCCAACACTGAAGCTTTCTTT.